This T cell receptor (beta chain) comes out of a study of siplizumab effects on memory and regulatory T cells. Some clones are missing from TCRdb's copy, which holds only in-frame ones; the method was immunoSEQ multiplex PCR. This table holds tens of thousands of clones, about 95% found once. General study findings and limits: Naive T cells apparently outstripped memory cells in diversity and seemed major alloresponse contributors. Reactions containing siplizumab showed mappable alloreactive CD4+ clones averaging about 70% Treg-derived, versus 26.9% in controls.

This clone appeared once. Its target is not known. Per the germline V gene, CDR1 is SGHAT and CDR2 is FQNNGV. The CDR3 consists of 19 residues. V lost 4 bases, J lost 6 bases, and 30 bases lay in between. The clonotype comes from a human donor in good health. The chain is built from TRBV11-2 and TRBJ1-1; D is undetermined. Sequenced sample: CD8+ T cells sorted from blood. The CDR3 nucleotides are TGTGCCAGCAGCTATCCTCTAGTTGTCCGGGGAGATTTGAGGGCTGAAGCTTTCTTT. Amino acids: CASSYPLVVRGDLRAEAFF. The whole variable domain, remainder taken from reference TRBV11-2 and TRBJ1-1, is EAGVAQSPRYKIIEKRQSVAFWCNPISGHATLYWYQQILGQGPKLLIQFQNNGVVDDSQLPKDRFSAERLKGVDSTLKIQPAKLEDSAVYLCASSYPLVVRGDLRAEAFFGQGTRLTVV.